This T cell receptor beta chain stems from a study of cytomegalovirus exposure and HLA in healthy donors. Study-level findings and limits: A few CMV-associated chains proved CMV antigen-specific in vitro.

13 Jbeta primers and 60 Vbeta primers were used for the PCR. The table came from immunoSEQ multiplex PCR; TCRdb's copy has only in-frame clones and leaves some out. The table shows about 40,000 clones, with roughly half occurring only once. A note on this clone: The antigen is unknown.

Germline trimming cut 4 bases from V and 6 bases from J; bases unmatched to any gene: 9. The CDR3 spans 15 residues. Germline assignment: CDR1 SGHVS and CDR2 FNYEAQ. This TCR came from a human donor in good health. V usage is TRBV7-6 and J usage is TRBJ2-7; 10 bases align to TRBD1. The sample was PBMCs. CDR3 in DNA: TGTGCCAGCAGCTCGACTCCGGGACAGGGGCGCGAGCAGTACTTC. Its protein product is CASSSTPGQGREQYF.